A single count supports the clone carrying this T cell receptor beta chain. The data stem from a study of blood T cell repertoires in COVID-19. The CDR3 is made up of 13 amino acids. Germline CDR1 reads SGHAT; CDR2 reads FQNNGV. V was clipped by 5 bases and J by 1 base, with 8 bases between them. Some clones are missing from TCRdb's copy, which holds only in-frame ones; the method was immunoSEQ multiplex PCR. The sample lists tens of thousands of clones, roughly 80% occurring once. What was sequenced was PBMCs or T cells enriched from blood (not recorded which). The chain employs TRBV11-2 and TRBJ1-1; no firm D call. This sequence was found in a woman aged 40 to 50 with acute COVID-19. The CDR3 region has the DNA TGTGCCAGCAGCCGCACATCGAACACTGAAGCTTTCTTT. Protein: CASSRTSNTEAFF.